This entry lists 20 T cell receptor beta chains sequenced from one sample in a study of T cells in Graves' hyperthyroidism and ophthalmopathy. The source material, RNA transcripts, was used to amplify TCR beta CDR3 regions. TCR CDR3 underwent first-round RT-PCR with the HTBI primer set. TCRdb used MiXCR to reprocess the multiplex PCR reads, holding one entry per CDR3 protein. The sample holds about 570,000 distinct CDR3 sequences; approximately 44% are singletons and the top ten take 15% to 20%. Sequenced sample: peripheral blood or thyroid tissue (not recorded which). Every receptor here comes from an adult woman with Graves' disease, either hyperthyroidism or ophthalmopathy (not recorded which).

This clonotype appeared many times. The chain has TRBV5-1 and TRBJ1-5; no firm D call. Germline assignment: CDR1 SGHRS and CDR2 YFSETQ. V gave up 5 bases and J gave up 3 bases, with 15 bases separating them. This CDR3 contains 15 residues. The CDR3 nucleotides read TGCGCCAGCAGGCCCTTTACGGACCCCAATCAGCCCCAGCATTTT. Amino acids: CASRPFTDPNQPQHF. The entire variable domain, with the rest obtained from reference TRBV5-1 and TRBJ1-5, is as follows: KAGVTQTPRYLIKTRGQQVTLSCSPISGHRSVSWYQQTPGQGLQFLFEYFSETQRNKGNFPGRFSGRQFSNSRSEMNVSTLELGDSALYLCASRPFTDPNQPQHFGDGTRLSIL.

This clonotype was observed many times. V usage is TRBV7-9 and J usage is TRBJ1-4, with TRBD1 as a possible D gene (6 bases). Deletions cut 7 bases from V and 0 bases from J, with 18 bases between. Germline lookup yields CDR1 SEHNR and CDR2 FQNEAQ (reference sequence). This CDR3 region has 17 residues. The CDR3 nucleotides are TGTGCCAGCACCCAATTGGGGGCTGGGGCAACTAATGAAAAACTGTTTTTT. Its protein is CASTQLGAGATNEKLFF.

In this sample, this clonotype turned up many times. The gene calls are TRBV20-1 and TRBJ2-7; the match to TRBD1 covers 7 bases. V trimming: 0 bases; J trimming: 2 bases; junction bases outside the gene matches: 7. From germline, CDR1 is DFQATT and CDR2 SNEGSKA (reference sequence). The CDR3 is 15 amino acids. The CDR3 reads CSARDQGTATYEQYF. The CDR3 DNA reads TGCAGTGCTAGAGATCAGGGGACAGCGACCTACGAGCAGTACTTC.

In its sample, this clonotype was seen many times. The V and J genes are TRBV5-1 and TRBJ2-7; 8 bases agree with TRBD1. Germline V CDR1 and CDR2: SGHRS, YFSETQ. Trimming took 3 bases from V and 6 from J; bases not matched to a gene: 14. The CDR3 runs 16 residues. CDR3: CASSSTPGTGVGEQYF. The CDR3 bases are TGCGCCAGCAGCTCGACTCCCGGGACAGGCGTTGGCGAGCAGTACTTC. Using reference TRBV5-1 and TRBJ2-7 for the parts outside the CDR3, the full variable domain is KAGVTQTPRYLIKTRGQQVTLSCSPISGHRSVSWYQQTPGQGLQFLFEYFSETQRNKGNFPGRFSGRQFSNSRSEMNVSTLELGDSALYLCASSSTPGTGVGEQYFGPGTRLTVT.

This clonotype was observed many times. The DNA for the CDR3 is TGTGCCAGCAGCTACGGGACCACGAACACCGGGGAGCTGTTTTTT. It yields the protein CASSYGTTNTGELFF. This chain links TRBV11-2 with TRBJ2-2, with D perhaps given as TRBD1 or TRBD2 (5 bases each). Trimming took 4 bases from V and 0 from J, leaving 9 bases between them. In germline, CDR1 is SGHAT, CDR2 FQNNGV. The CDR3 covers 15 residues.

This clonotype was detected ten times or more. The rearrangement joins TRBV5-8 to TRBJ2-5, with D uncertain. Trimming removed 2 bases from V and 5 bases from J, with 10 bases in between. The CDR3 totals 13 residues. Per germline, CDR1 SGHTS and CDR2 YDEGEE. CDR3 nucleotide sequence: TGTGCCAGCAGCTTTTCCGTGGCGGAGACCCAGTACTTC. Translated: CASSFSVAETQYF. The full variable domain, its missing parts supplied by reference TRBV5-8 and TRBJ2-5, is EAGVTQSPTHLIKTRGQQATLRCSPISGHTSVYWYQQALGLGLQFLLWYDEGEERNRGNFPPRFSGRQFPNYSSELNVNALELEDSALYLCASSFSVAETQYFGPGTRLLVL.

This clonotype was observed many times. This rearrangement joins TRBV2 to TRBJ2-7, with 7 bases fitting TRBD2. V trimming: 6 bases; J trimming: 0 bases; junction bases outside the gene matches: 11. The CDR3 covers 16 residues. CDR1 and CDR2 (germline): SNHLY, FYNNEI. The DNA of the CDR3 is TGTGCCAGCAGACCTCCCAGACTAGCCGACTCCTACGAGCAGTACTTC. Its translation is CASRPPRLADSYEQYF.

In this sample, this clonotype turned up many times. The J gene is TRBJ2-2, the V gene TRBV20-1, with TRBD2 identical over 14 bases. CDR3 size: 16 residues. Germline assignment: CDR1 DFQATT and CDR2 SNEGSKA (reference sequence). V lost 6 bases and J lost 8; bases outside the gene matches: 11. CDR3 in DNA: TGCAGTGCCCGGACCGGGACTAGCGGGAGTAGAGGGGAGCTGTTTTTT. Residues: CSARTGTSGSRGELFF.

In this sample, this clonotype turned up a few times. The chain is built from TRBV29-1 and TRBJ1-2; unclear D gene. CDR1 is SQVTM and CDR2 is ANQGSEA in the germline V gene. V lost 4 bases, J lost 6 bases, and 9 bases lay in between. The CDR3 sequence is 11 residues long. As DNA, the CDR3 is TGCAGCGTTGCTGATGGCGATGGCTACACCTTC. Translated: CSVADGDGYTF.

This clonotype occurred many times. V gene TRBV7-2 combines with J gene TRBJ1-5; tentatively, D is TRBD1 (6 bases). The germline gives CDR1 SGHTA, CDR2 FQGNSA. V was shortened by 4 bases and J by 6 bases, with 13 bases between the two germline ends. The CDR3 runs to 14 residues. The CDR3 DNA sequence: TGTGCCAGCAGCTCCTTACAGGGCGCTCAGCCCCAGCATTTT. Translation gives CASSSLQGAQPQHF.

This clonotype occurred many times. The genes are TRBV7-9 and TRBJ2-5; D is unresolved. This CDR3 region has 14 residues. V dropped 5 bases and J dropped 5 bases, with 15 bases sitting between them. Per the germline V gene, CDR1 is SEHNR and CDR2 is FQNEAQ (reference sequence). For the CDR3, the DNA is TGTGCCAGCAGCGTGGGCCTTAAGGAGGAGACCCAGTACTTC. Amino acids: CASSVGLKEETQYF.

This clonotype was recorded at least ten times. This sequence joins TRBV5-6 and TRBJ2-3; D is unclear. Trimming took off 2 bases at V and 8 bases at J, with 18 bases between the two ends. Germline V CDR1 and CDR2: SGHDT, YYEEEE. This CDR3 has 15 amino acids. The CDR3 is CASSLEVSRVGTQYF. CDR3 DNA sequence: TGTGCCAGCAGCTTAGAGGTGTCCCGGGTTGGTACGCAGTATTTT.

This clonotype was seen at least ten times. The rearrangement joins TRBV25-1 to TRBJ2-7; TRBD1 aligns across 10 bases. The CDR3 is 15 amino acids. J lost 5 bases, V lost 6 bases, and 10 bases had no gene match. From germline, CDR1 is MGHDK and CDR2 SYGVNS. The CDR3 DNA is TGTGCCAGCAGCCGGGGGGGGACAGGGGCCGACGAGCAGTACTTC. Translation: CASSRGGTGADEQYF.

The chain is built from TRBV7-9 and TRBJ2-7; possible D gene TRBD1, 5 bases. The CDR3 is 13 amino acids. CDR1 and CDR2 from the germline V gene are SEHNR and FQNEAQ (reference sequence). V lost 5 bases and J lost 7, with 15 bases in between. CDR3 sequence reads: CASSPDSIGEQYF. Here the CDR3 DNA reads TGTGCCAGCAGCCCCGACAGTATTGGAGAGCAGTACTTC.

The V call is TRBV29-1, the J call TRBJ1-1, with D perhaps matching TRBD1 (5 bases). CDR1 is SQVTM and CDR2 is ANQGSEA in the germline V gene. Deletions cut 8 bases from V and 1 base from J, with 17 bases between. The CDR3 is 14 residues long. The CDR3 DNA is TGCAGCACATCCCTTTCACAGGAGAACACTGAAGCTTTCTTT. Its protein product is CSTSLSQENTEAFF.

This clonotype showed up just once. This chain links TRBV5-6 with TRBJ2-7; TRBD1 matches at 8 bases. The V gene's germline CDR1 is SGHDT and CDR2 YYEEEE. CDR3 size: 15 residues. Unmatched junction bases numbered 4, after V lost 0 bases and J lost 2 bases. The CDR3, as DNA: TGTGCCAGCAGCTTGGCCAGGGGGCGGGCCTACGAGCAGTACTTC. As protein: CASSLARGRAYEQYF.

Of note for this clonotype: It may be a read error: a sequence one base away is much more abundant. V gene TRBV12-3 or TRBV12-4 combines with J gene TRBJ2-7; D ambiguous. The CDR3 loop spans 13 amino acids. The CDR3 sequence: CAGSRYKTYEQYF. In DNA, the CDR3 is TGTGCCGGCAGTCGTTACAAAACCTACGAGCAGTACTTC.

V and J are TRBV20-1 and TRBJ2-5, with a possible D match to TRBD2 (5 bases). Trimming removed 3 bases at V and 2 bases at J, with 10 bases between. This CDR3 has 13 amino acids. Per the germline V gene, CDR1 is DFQATT and CDR2 is SNEGSKA (reference sequence). Here the CDR3 reads CSARVGGQETQYF. CDR3 in DNA: TGCAGTGCTAGGGTGGGCGGGCAAGAGACCCAGTACTTC.

The sample holds many counts of this clonotype. The rearrangement joins TRBV7-3 to TRBJ2-2, with 9 bases aligning to TRBD1. Germline lookup yields CDR1 SGHTA and CDR2 FQGTGA. This CDR3 has 17 amino acids. V dropped 5 bases and J dropped 7; count of bases not matched to a gene: 14. The CDR3 nucleotides are TGTGCCAGCAGCCCCAACCGGGACAGGGCGAAACTCGGGGAGCTGTTTTTT. Protein product: CASSPNRDRAKLGELFF. Full variable domain (remainder filled in from reference TRBV7-3 and TRBJ2-2): GAGVSQTPSNKVTEKGKYVELRCDPISGHTALYWYRQSLGQGPEFLIYFQGTGAADDSGLPNDRFFAVRPEGSVSTLKIQRTERGDSAVYLCASSPNRDRAKLGELFFGEGSRLTVL.

The rearrangement links TRBV7-2 to TRBJ2-5; 9 bases match TRBD2. Germline values: CDR1 SGHTA, CDR2 FQGNSA. V lost 4 bases and J lost 3; bases outside the gene matches: 6. The length of the CDR3 is 15 residues. CDR3 DNA sequence: TGTGCCAGCAGCTACCTCGGCGGGAGGGAAGAGACCCAGTACTTC. It is translated as CASSYLGGREETQYF. The whole variable domain, filled in from reference TRBV7-2 and TRBJ2-5, reads GAGVSQSPSNKVTEKGKDVELRCDPISGHTALYWYRQSLGQGLEFLIYFQGNSAPDKSGLPSDRFSAERTGGSVSTLTIQRTQQEDSAVYLCASSYLGGREETQYFGPGTRLLVL.